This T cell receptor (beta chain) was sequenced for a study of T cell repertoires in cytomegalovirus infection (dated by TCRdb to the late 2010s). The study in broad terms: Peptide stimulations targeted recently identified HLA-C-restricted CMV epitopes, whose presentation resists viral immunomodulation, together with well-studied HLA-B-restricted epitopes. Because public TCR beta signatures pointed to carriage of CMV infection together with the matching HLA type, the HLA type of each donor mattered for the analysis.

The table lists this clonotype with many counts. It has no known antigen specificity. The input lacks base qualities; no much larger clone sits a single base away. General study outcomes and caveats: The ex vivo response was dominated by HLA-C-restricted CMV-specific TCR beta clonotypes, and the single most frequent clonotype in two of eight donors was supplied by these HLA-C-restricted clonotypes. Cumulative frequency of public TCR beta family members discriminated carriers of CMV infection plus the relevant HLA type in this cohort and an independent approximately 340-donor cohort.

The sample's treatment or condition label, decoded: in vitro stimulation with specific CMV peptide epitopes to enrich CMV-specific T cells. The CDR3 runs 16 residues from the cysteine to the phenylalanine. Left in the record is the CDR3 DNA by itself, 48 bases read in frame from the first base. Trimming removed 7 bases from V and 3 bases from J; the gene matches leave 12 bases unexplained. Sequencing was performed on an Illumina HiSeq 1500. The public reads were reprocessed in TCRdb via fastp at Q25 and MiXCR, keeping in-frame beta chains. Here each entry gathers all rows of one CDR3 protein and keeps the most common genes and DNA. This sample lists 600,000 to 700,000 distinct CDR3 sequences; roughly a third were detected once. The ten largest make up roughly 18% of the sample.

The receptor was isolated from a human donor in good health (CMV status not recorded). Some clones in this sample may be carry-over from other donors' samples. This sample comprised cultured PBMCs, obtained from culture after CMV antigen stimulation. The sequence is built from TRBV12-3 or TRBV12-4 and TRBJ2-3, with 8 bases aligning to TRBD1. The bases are TGTGCCAGCAACCTCAGGGGGCTAGCGTCAACAGATACGCAGTATTTT. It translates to CASNLRGLASTDTQYF.